One TCR beta chain is described in this entry. These data belong to a study of blood T cell repertoires in COVID-19. Study context: COVID-19 samples collected from the United States, Italy and Spain covered acute and convalescent phases. T cells, B-cell-depleted T cells, or PBMCs supplied cDNA or gDNA.

The CDR3 totals 16 residues. The junction had 1 base not matched to a gene; V was cut back by 2 bases and J by 1 base. CDR1 and CDR2 from the germline V gene are ENHRY and SYGVKD. Source study methods: It was from reference gene primer amplification that nucleated cell counts were estimated. The method was immunoSEQ multiplex PCR; TCRdb's version includes in-frame clones alone and lacks a portion of them. V and J calls and clone size are as listed in that table; D and trimming were resolved from the DNA. The repertoire consists of some 74,000 clones, with around 90% occurring once and the leading ten covering over 25%.

Sequencing used peripheral blood. J is TRBJ2-3 and V is TRBV10-3, with TRBD1 matching over 12 bases. This receptor was taken from a man aged 50-60 years with acute or convalescent COVID-19. The CDR3 DNA reads as TGTGCCATCAGTGAGGGGACAGGGGGCGGCACAGATACGCAGTATTTT. It yields the protein CAISEGTGGGTDTQYF.